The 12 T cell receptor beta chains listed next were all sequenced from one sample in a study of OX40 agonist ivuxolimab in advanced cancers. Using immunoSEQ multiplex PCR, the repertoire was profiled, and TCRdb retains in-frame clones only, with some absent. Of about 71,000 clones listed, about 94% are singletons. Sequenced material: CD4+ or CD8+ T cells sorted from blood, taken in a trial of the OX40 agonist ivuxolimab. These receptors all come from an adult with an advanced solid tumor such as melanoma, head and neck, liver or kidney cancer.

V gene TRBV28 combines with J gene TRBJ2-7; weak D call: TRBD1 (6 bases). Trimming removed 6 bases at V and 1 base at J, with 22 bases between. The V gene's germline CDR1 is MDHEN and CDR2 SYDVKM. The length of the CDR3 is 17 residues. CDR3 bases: TGTGCCAGCAGGTCCGCCACAGGGAACTTTTTATCCTACGAGCAGTACTTC. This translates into CASRSATGNFLSYEQYF.

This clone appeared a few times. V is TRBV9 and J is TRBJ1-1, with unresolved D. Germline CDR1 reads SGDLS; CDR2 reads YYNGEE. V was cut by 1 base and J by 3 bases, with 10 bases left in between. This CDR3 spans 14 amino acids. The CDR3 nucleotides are TGTGCCAGCAGCGTACTCGCTAGGGACACTGAAGCTTTCTTT. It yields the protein CASSVLARDTEAFF.

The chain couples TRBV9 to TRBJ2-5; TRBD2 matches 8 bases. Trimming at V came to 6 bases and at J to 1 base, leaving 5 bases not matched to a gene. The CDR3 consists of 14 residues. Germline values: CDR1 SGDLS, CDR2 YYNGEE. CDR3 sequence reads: CASNPGGIQETQYF. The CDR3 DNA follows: TGTGCCAGCAACCCGGGGGGGATCCAAGAGACCCAGTACTTC.

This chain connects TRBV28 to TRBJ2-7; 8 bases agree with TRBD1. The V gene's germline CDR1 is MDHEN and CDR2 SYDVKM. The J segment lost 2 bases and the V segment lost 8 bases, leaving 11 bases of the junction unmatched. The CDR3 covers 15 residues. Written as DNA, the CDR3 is TGTGCCAGCCGCGGACAGGGACTTTCGGCCTACGAGCAGTACTTC. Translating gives CASRGQGLSAYEQYF.

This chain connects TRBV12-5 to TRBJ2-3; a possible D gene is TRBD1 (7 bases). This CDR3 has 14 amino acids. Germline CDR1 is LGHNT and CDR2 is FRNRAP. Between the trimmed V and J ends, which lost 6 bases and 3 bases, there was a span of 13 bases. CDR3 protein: CASGPTGRTDTQYF. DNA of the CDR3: TGTGCTAGTGGACCGACAGGGAGGACAGATACGCAGTATTTT.

In DNA form, the CDR3 reads TGTGCCAGCAGCTTATTCGAGGGTTACGAAAAACTGTTTTTT. Protein product: CASSLFEGYEKLFF. This chain joins TRBV11-2 and TRBJ1-4; D not resolved. The CDR3 consists of 14 residues. With 2 bases removed from V and 8 bases from J, the gap between germline ends came to 12 bases. CDR1 and CDR2 (germline): SGHAT, FQNNGV.

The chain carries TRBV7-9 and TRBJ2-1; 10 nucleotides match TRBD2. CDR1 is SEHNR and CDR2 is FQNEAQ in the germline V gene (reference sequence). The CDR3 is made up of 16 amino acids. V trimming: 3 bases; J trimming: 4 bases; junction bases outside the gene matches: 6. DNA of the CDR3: TGTGCCAGCAGCTTCCCAGCGGGGGGGCCTTACAATGAGCAGTTCTTC. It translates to CASSFPAGGPYNEQFF.

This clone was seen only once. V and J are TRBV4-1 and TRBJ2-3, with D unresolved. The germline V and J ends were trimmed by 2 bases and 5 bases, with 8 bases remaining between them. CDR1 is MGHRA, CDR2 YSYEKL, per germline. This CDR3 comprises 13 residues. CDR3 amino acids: CASSQIAVDTQYF. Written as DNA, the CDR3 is TGCGCCAGCAGCCAAATCGCGGTAGATACGCAGTATTTT.

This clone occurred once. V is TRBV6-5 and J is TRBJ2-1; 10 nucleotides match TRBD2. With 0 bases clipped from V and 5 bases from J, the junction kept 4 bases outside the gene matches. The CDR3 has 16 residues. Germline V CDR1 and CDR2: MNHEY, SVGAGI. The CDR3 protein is CASSYSASGGNNEQFF. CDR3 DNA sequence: TGTGCCAGCAGTTACTCGGCTAGCGGGGGTAACAATGAGCAGTTCTTC.

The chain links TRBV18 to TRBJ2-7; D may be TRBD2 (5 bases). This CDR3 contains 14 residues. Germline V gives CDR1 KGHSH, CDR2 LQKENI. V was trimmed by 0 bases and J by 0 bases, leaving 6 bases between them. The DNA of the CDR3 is TGTGCCAGCTCACCACCGGGGAGCTCCTACGAGCAGTACTTC. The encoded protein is CASSPPGSSYEQYF.

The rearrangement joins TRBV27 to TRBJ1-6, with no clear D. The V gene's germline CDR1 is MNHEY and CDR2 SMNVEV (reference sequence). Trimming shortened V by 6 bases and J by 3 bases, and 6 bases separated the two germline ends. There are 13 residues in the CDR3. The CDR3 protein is CASRQFYNSPLHF. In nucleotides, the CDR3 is TGTGCCAGCAGACAGTTCTATAATTCACCCCTCCACTTT.

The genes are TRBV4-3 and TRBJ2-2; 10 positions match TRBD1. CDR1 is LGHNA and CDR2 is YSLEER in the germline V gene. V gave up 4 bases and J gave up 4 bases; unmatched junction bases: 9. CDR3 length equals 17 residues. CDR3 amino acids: CASSPSGTGAVTGELFF. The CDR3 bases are TGCGCCAGCAGCCCATCCGGGACAGGGGCTGTCACCGGGGAGCTGTTTTTT.